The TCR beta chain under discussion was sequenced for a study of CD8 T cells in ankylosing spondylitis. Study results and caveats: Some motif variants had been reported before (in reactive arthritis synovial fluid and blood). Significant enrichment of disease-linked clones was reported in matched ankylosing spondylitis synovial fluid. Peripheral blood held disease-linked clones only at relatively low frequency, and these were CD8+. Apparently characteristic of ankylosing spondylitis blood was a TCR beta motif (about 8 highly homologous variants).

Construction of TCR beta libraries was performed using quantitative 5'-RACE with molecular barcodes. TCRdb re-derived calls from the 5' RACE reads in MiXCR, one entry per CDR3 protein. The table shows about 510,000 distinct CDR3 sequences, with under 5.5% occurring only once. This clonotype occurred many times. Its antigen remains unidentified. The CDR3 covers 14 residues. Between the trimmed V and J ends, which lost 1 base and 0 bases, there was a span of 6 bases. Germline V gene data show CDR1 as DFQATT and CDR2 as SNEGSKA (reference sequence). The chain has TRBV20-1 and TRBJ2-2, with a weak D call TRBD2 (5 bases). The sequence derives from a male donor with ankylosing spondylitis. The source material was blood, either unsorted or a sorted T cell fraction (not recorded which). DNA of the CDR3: TGCAGTGCTAGAGCGGGGTCGAACACCGGGGAGCTGTTTTTT. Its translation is CSARAGSNTGELFF.